The 6 T cell receptor beta chains given below trace back to one sample, sequenced in a study of Tregs in tolerant kidney transplant recipients (dated by TCRdb to the late 2010s). The sample's time point label, decoded: blood sample drawn before combined kidney and bone marrow transplant. Receptor libraries were prepared by the immunoSEQ multiplex PCR assay. Not all clones reach the TCRdb copy of this immuneACCESS table, which keeps in-frame sequences only. Checked studies attribute under half of the gap to unresolved V genes and leave the rest unexplained. The sample's own table lists 25,000 to 35,000 clones. The ten largest clones add up to roughly 7.1% of the sample. The sequences come from CD8+ T cells from blood, collected before the transplant. Receptor source: a human donor who received a combined kidney and bone marrow transplant.

On this clone itself: The CDR3 end falls 3 residues outside the read, so it is completed with the germline J gene. The V gene is TRBV19, the J gene TRBJ2-7; maybe TRBD1 (7 bases). The CDR3 totals 14 residues. Germline V gene sequence: CDR1 LNHDA, CDR2 SQIVND (reference sequence). Deletions cut 5 bases from V and 4 bases from J, with 15 bases between. Incomplete CDR3 DNA: TGTGCCAGTAGTCTGGGGGGACAGACATACGAG. Amino acids: CASSLGGQTYE. The full-length CDR3 reads as CASSLGGQTYEQYF.

Points on this clone: With the read ending 3 residues before the CDR3 end, the germline J gene is used to fill in that end. The chain joins TRBV7-9 to TRBJ1-2; D is perhaps TRBD1 (6 bases). The CDR3 is made up of 15 amino acids. CDR1 and CDR2 (germline): SEHNR, FQNEAQ (reference sequence). V was shortened by 6 bases and J by 6 bases, with 20 bases between the two germline ends. The sequenced CDR3 bases are TGTGCCAGCAGTTCCTCGGGCGGGGGCTGGGATGGC. This gives the protein CASSSSGGGWDG. The full-length CDR3 reads as CASSSSGGGWDGYTF.

As concerns this clone: The CDR3 goes on 3 residues after the read ends, and that part is filled in from the germline J gene. The chain employs TRBV7-9 and TRBJ1-2; perhaps TRBD1 as D (6 bases). With 1 base removed from V and 7 bases from J, the gap between germline ends came to 13 bases. This CDR3 is built from 14 residues. Germline CDR1 reads SEHNR; CDR2 reads FQNEAQ (reference sequence). The sequenced part of the CDR3 DNA is TGTGCCAGCAGCTTAGTCAGGGGCCGAAGTGGC. It specifies CASSLVRGRSG. The whole CDR3 sequence reads CASSLVRGRSGYTF.

In regard to this clone: The DNA ends 3 residues before the CDR3 does, and the rest of the CDR3 is filled in from the germline J gene. The V call is TRBV19, the J call TRBJ2-1; the match to TRBD2 covers 12 bases. This CDR3 is 16 amino acids long. Germline values: CDR1 LNHDA, CDR2 SQIVND (reference sequence). Germline trimming cut 2 bases from V and 4 bases from J; bases unmatched to any gene: 3. The CDR3 DNA, read in part, is TGTGCCAGTAGTATACGGACTAGCGGGACATACAATGAG. This codes for CASSIRTSGTYNE. In full, the CDR3 is CASSIRTSGTYNEQFF.

A word on this clone: The read ends 3 residues shy of where the CDR3 ends; the end is completed using the germline J gene. V usage is TRBV7-9 and J usage is TRBJ2-4, with D possibly TRBD1 on 6 matching bases. Trimming took off 5 bases at V and 1 base at J, with 9 bases between the two ends. This CDR3 has 14 residues. Germline V CDR1 and CDR2: SEHNR, FQNEAQ (reference sequence). CDR3 in amino acids: CASSGQGAKNIQYF. Partial CDR3 DNA: TGTGCCAGCAGCGGGCAGGGGGCCAAAAACATT.

In regard to this clone: The CDR3 goes on 3 residues after the read ends, and that part is filled in from the germline J gene. The chain carries TRBV19 and TRBJ1-1; 9 bases align to TRBD1. CDR3 size: 12 residues. From germline, CDR1 is LNHDA and CDR2 SQIVND (reference sequence). The CDR3 here is CASRDRGEEAFF. The CDR3 DNA, read in part, is TGTGCCAGTCGAGACAGGGGGGAGGAA.